This passage covers 2 T cell receptor beta chains from one sample sequenced in a study of radiotherapy plus CTLA-4 blockade in lung cancer. The method was immunoSEQ multiplex PCR; TCRdb's version includes in-frame clones alone and lacks a portion of them. The sample has over 70,000 clones, approximately 86% seen once. The sequences come from peripheral blood, collected from a patient treated with radiotherapy plus ipilimumab. Source of these receptors: a human donor with non-small cell lung cancer who had a partial response to radiotherapy plus ipilimumab.

The rearrangement joins TRBV7-2 to TRBJ1-1; possibly TRBD1 for D (6 bases). Trimming removed 3 bases at V and 4 bases at J, with 21 bases between. The CDR3 consists of 17 residues. Germline loops: CDR1 SGHTA, CDR2 FQGNSA. For the CDR3, the DNA is TGTGCCAGCAGCTTTACAGGGAGTGGTTCGGTGGTCACTGAAGCTTTCTTT. This gives the protein CASSFTGSGSVVTEAFF.

For this clone: This same CDR3 is encoded by further DNA sequences in the sample. This chain connects TRBV5-1 to TRBJ2-1; D is perhaps TRBD1 (6 bases). The germline V gene has CDR1 SGHRS and CDR2 YFSETQ. CDR3 length equals 16 residues. The V end was cut by 0 bases, the J end by 5 bases, with 15 bases between. DNA for the CDR3: TGCGCCAGCAGCTTGGAGCGTACTCCAGGGGACAATGAGCAGTTCTTC. This codes for CASSLERTPGDNEQFF.